This TCR beta chain stems from a study of blood T cell repertoires in COVID-19. Study-wide context: In each case, the material was cDNA or gDNA derived from T cells, B-cell-depleted T cells, or PBMCs.

A few counts support this clone. Resolution of symptoms, clearance, or two negative PCRs was present in recovered Cohort 3 donors. The CDR3 length is 11 residues. The germline V gene has CDR1 LNHDA and CDR2 SQIVND (reference sequence). J was trimmed by 8 bases and V by 6 bases; bases with no gene match: 3. Under the authors' procedure: Amplifying reference gene primers gave estimates of nucleated cell counts. Here immunoSEQ multiplex PCR was the method, and the copy in TCRdb shows in-frame clones only, minus some. The V and J calls and clone size are taken from that table; D and trimming were inferred from the DNA. The sample lists under 350,000 clones; 65% to 90% were seen once.

The sequenced sample consisted of PBMCs or T cells enriched from blood (not recorded which). This chain links TRBV19 with TRBJ1-1; the match to TRBD1 covers 7 bases. The receptor was derived from a man aged 25 to 40 who had recovered from COVID-19. The DNA of the CDR3 is TGTGCCAGTAGACAGGGGTTCGAAGCTTTCTTT. It is translated as CASRQGFEAFF.